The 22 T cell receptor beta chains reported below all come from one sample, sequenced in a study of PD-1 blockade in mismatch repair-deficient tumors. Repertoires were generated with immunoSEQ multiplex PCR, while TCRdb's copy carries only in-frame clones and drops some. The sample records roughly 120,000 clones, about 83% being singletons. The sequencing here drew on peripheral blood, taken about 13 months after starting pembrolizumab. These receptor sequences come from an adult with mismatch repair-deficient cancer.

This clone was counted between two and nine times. CDR3 residues: CASSLLANTEAFF. Written as DNA, the CDR3 is TGTGCCAGCAGCTTGCTCGCCAACACTGAAGCTTTCTTT. The V and J genes are TRBV5-4 and TRBJ1-1; D is unclear. CDR1 and CDR2 from the germline V gene are SGHNT and YYREEE (reference sequence). The length of the CDR3 is 13 residues. V dropped 1 base and J dropped 2 bases, with 6 bases sitting between them.

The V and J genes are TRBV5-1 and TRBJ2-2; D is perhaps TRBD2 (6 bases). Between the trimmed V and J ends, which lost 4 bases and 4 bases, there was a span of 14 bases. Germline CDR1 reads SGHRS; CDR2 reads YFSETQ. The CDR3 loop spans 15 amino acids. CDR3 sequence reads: CASSGSGEVTGELFF. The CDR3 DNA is TGCGCCAGCAGCGGCTCGGGAGAGGTCACCGGGGAGCTGTTTTTT.

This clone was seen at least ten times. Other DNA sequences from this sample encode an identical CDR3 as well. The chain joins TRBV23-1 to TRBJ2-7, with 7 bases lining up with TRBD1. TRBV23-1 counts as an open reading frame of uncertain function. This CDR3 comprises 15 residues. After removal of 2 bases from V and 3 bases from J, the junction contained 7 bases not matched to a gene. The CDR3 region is CASSQKTGNYYEQYF. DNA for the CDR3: TGCGCCAGCAGTCAAAAGACAGGGAACTACTACGAGCAGTACTTC.

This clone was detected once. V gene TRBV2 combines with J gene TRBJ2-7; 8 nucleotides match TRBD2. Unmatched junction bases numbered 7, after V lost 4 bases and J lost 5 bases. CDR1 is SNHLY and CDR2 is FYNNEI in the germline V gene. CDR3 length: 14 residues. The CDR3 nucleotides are TGTGCCAGCAGTGGGCTAGCGGGCCCCGACGAGCAGTACTTC. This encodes CASSGLAGPDEQYF.

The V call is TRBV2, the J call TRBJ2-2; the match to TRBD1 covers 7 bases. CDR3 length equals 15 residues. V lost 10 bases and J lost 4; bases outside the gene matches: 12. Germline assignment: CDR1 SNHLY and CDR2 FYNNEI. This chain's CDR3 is CAKQGSGGITGELFF. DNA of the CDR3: TGTGCCAAGCAGGGATCAGGGGGTATCACCGGGGAGCTGTTTTTT.

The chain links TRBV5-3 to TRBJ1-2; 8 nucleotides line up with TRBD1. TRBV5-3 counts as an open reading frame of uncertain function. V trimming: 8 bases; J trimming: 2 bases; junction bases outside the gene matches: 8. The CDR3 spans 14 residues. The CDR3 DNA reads TGTGCCAGCAGGGGGCCGGGACACAACTATGGCTACACCTTC. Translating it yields CASRGPGHNYGYTF.

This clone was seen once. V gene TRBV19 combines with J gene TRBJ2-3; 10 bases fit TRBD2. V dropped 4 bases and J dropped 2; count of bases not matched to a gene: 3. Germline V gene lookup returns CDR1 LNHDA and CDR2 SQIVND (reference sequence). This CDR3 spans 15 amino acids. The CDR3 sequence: CASSTGLAPTDTQYF. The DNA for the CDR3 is TGTGCCAGTAGTACGGGACTAGCGCCCACAGATACGCAGTATTTT. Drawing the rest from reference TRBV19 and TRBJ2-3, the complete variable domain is DGGITQSPKYLFRKEGQNVTLSCEQNLNHDAMYWYRQDPGQGLRLIYYSQIVNDFQKGDIAEGYSVSREKKESFPLTVTSAQKNPTAFYLCASSTGLAPTDTQYFGPGTRLTVL.

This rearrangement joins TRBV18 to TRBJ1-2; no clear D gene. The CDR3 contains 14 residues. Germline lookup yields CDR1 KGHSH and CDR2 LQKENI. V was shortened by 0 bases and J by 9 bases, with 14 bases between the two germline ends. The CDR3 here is CASSPPVGISSYTF. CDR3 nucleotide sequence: TGTGCCAGCTCACCACCGGTGGGAATAAGTAGCTACACCTTC.

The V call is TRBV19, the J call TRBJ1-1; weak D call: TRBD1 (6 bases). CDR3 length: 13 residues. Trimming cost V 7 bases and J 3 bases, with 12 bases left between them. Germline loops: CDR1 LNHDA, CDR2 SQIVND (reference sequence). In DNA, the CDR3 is TGTGCCAGTATTGCAGGACAGTACACTGAAGCTTTCTTT. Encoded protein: CASIAGQYTEAFF.

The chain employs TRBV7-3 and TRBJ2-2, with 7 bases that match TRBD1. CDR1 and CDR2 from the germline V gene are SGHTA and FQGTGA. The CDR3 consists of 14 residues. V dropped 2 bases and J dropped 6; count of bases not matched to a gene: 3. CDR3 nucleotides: TGTGCCAGCAGCTTAGGGACAGCCCCCGGGGAGCTGTTTTTT. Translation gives CASSLGTAPGELFF.

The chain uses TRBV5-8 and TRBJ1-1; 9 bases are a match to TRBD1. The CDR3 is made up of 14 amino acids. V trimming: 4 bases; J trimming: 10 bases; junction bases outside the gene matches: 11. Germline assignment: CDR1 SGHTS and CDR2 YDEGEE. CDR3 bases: TGTGCCAGCAGCGGCGTGACAGGGGGGGAGCGAGCTTTCTTT. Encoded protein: CASSGVTGGERAFF.

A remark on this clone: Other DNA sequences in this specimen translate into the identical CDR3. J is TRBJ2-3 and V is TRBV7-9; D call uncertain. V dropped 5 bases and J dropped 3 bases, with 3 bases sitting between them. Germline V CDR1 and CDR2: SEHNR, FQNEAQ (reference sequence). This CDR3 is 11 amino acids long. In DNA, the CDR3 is TGTGCCAGCAGCGATACAGATACGCAGTATTTT. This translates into CASSDTDTQYF.

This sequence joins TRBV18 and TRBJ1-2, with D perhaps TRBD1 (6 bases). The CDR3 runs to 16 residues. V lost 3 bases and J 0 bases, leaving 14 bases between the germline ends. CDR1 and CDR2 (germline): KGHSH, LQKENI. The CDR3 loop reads CASSPTGLGANYGYTF. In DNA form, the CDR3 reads TGTGCCAGCTCACCGACAGGCTTGGGAGCTAACTATGGCTACACCTTC. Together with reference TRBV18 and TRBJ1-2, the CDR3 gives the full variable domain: NAGVMQNPRHLVRRRGQEARLRCSPMKGHSHVYWYRQLPEEGLKFMVYLQKENIIDESGMPKERFSAEFPKEGPSILRIQQVVRGDSAAYFCASSPTGLGANYGYTFGSGTRLTVV.

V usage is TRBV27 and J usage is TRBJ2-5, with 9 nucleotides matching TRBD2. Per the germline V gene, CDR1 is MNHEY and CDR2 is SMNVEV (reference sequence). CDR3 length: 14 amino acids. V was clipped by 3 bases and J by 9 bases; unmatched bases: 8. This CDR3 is CASSFSGLATAQYF. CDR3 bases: TGTGCCAGCAGTTTCTCGGGACTAGCAACGGCCCAGTACTTC.

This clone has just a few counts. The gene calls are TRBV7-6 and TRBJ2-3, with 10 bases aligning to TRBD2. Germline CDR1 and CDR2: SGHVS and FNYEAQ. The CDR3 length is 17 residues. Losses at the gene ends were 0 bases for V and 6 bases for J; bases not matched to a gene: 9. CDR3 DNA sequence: TGTGCCAGCAGCTTAGCGCCTAGCGGGAGCGGCTTCGATACGCAGTATTTT. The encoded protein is CASSLAPSGSGFDTQYF.

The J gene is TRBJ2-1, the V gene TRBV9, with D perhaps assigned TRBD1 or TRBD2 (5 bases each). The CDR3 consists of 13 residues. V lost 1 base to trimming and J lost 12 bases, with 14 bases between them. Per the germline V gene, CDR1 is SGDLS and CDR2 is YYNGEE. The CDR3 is CASSVSPGPSQFF. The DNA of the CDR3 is TGTGCCAGCAGCGTATCGCCGGGACCATCGCAGTTCTTC.

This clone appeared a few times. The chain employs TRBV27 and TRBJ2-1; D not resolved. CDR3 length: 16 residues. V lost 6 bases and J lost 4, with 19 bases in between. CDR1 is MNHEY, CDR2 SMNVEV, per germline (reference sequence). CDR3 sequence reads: CASSTTPDLVYNEQFF. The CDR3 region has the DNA TGTGCCAGCAGCACAACCCCTGATCTGGTGTACAATGAGCAGTTCTTC.

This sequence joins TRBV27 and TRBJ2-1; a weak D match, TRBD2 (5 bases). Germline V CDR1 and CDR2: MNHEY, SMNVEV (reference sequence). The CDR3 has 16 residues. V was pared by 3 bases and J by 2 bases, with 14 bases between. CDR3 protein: CASSFFRRATYNEQFF. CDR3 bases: TGTGCCAGCAGTTTTTTCCGGCGGGCGACCTACAATGAGCAGTTCTTC.

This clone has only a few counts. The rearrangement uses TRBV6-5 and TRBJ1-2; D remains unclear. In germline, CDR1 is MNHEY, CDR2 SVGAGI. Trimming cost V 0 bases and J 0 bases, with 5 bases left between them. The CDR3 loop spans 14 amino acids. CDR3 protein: CASSYSRSNYGYTF. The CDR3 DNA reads TGTGCCAGCAGTTACTCGCGCTCTAACTATGGCTACACCTTC.

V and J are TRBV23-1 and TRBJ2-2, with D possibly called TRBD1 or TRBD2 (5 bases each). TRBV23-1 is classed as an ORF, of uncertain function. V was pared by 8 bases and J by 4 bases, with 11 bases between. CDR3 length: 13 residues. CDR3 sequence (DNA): TGCGCCAGCGGAGAGGGGTGCACCGGGGAGCTGTTTTTT. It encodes CASGEGCTGELFF.

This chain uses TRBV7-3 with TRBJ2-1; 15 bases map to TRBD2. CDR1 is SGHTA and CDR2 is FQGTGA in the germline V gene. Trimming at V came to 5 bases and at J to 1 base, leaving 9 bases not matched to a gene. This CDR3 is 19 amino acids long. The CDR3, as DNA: TGTGCCAGCAGCCGAAGAGGACTAGCGGGAGGGATTTCCTACAATGAGCAGTTCTTC. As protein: CASSRRGLAGGISYNEQFF.

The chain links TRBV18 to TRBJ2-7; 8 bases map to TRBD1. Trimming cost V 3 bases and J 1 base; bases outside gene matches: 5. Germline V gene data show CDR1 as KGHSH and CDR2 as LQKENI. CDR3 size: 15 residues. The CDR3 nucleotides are TGTGCCAGCTCACCCGACAGGGGCTCGTCCTACGAGCAGTACTTC. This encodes CASSPDRGSSYEQYF.